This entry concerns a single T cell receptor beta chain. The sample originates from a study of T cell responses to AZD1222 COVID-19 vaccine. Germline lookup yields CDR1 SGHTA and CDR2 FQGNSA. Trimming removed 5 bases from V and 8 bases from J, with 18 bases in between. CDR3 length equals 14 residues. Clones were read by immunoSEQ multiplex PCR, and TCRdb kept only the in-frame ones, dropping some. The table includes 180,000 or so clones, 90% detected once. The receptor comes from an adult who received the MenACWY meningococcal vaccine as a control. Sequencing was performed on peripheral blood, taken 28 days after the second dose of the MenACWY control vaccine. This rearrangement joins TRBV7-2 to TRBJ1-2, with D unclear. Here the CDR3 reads CASSPLEAQGGYTF. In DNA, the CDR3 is TGTGCCAGCAGCCCCCTCGAGGCCCAAGGGGGCTACACCTTC.